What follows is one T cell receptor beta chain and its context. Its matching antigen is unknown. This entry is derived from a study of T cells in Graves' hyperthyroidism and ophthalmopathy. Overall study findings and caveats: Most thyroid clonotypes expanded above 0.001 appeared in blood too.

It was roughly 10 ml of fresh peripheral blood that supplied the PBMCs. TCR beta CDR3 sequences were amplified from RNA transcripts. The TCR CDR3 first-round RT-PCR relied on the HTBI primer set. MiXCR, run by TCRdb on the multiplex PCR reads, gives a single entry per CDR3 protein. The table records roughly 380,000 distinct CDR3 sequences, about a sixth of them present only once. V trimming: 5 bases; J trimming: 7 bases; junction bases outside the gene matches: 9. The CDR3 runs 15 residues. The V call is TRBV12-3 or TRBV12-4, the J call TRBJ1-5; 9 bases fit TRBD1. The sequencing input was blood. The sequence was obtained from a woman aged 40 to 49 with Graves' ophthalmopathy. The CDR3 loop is CASSQQGANRQPQHF. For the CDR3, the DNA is TGTGCCAGCAGTCAACAGGGGGCGAACCGGCAGCCCCAGCATTTT.